This is a list of T cell receptor beta chains from one sample in a study of blood T cell repertoires in COVID-19. TCRdb's table, derived via immunoSEQ multiplex PCR, lists solely in-frame clones and lacks some. Among more than 150,000 clones listed, about 80% were seen once. Sequencing was performed on PBMCs or T cells enriched from blood (not recorded which). The receptors shown here come from a man between 60 and 75 years old who had been exposed to COVID-19. Each CDR3 is given with its conserved first and last residue. A D gene is named only where the DNA matches it firmly. Expanded clones get a size class; other rows say once, few or many, or leave the size out.

CDR3nt,CDR3aa,j_gene,d_gene,v_gene,abundance
TGTGCCACCAGTGATTCCGGGACTGGGGCCAACGTCCTGACTTTC,CATSDSGTGANVLTF,TRBJ2-6,-,TRBV24-1,-
TGTGCCAGCATCGGACAGGGAGTGGCCGGGGAGCTGTTTTTT,CASIGQGVAGELFF,TRBJ2-2,TRBD1,TRBV11-2,-
TGTGCCACCAGTGAGCCTGGTCCGGGACTAGCGGGAGAGGATAGCACAGATACGCAGTATTTT,CATSEPGPGLAGEDSTDTQYF,TRBJ2-3,TRBD2,TRBV24-1,once
TGTGCCAGCAGTTCACGGAGTCAGCCCCAGCATTTT,CASSSRSQPQHF,TRBJ1-5,-,TRBV28,-
TGTGCCAGCAGTGAAGCGCGGGACAGGTACGATGGGTCGGCTACTAACTATGGCTACACCTTC,CASSEARDRYDGSATNYGYTF,TRBJ1-2,TRBD1,TRBV2,-
TGTGCCAGCAGCTTAGGCGGGAGAGTGCGCAATGAGCAGTTCTTC,CASSLGGRVRNEQFF,TRBJ2-1,TRBD2,TRBV7-2,-
TGTGCCAGCAGCTCCTCGGGGGGTGGGGCCCAGTACTTC,CASSSSGGGAQYF,TRBJ2-5,TRBD2,TRBV5-4,-
TGTGCCAGCAGCGTAGGCAGTGACTCAAGGAACACTGAAGCTTTCTTT,CASSVGSDSRNTEAFF,TRBJ1-1,-,TRBV9,-
TGTGCCAGCAGCACAGGGGGCTTCGAGAATTCACCCCTCCACTTT,CASSTGGFENSPLHF,TRBJ1-6,TRBD1,TRBV27,-
TGTGCCAGTAGACCTTACTCCGGGGAGCTGTTTTTT,CASRPYSGELFF,TRBJ2-2,-,TRBV19,many
TGTGCCAGCAGCACTCTCGGCCTGAAATCGACAGGGGGAGGCTATGGCTACACCTTC,CASSTLGLKSTGGGYGYTF,TRBJ1-2,TRBD1,TRBV27,-